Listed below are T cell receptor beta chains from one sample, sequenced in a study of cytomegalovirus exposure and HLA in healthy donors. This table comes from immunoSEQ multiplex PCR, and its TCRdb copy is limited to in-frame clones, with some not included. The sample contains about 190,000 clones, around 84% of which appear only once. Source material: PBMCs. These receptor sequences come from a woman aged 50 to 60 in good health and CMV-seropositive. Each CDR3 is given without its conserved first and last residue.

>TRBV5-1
ASSLPGGLETGELF
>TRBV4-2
ASSRQGDNGYT
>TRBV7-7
ASSLVWNTEAF
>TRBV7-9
ASRLGSQNTEAF
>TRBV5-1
ASQSIPGQGPYNEQF
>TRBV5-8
ASSLEGTGVFNQPQH
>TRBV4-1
ASSQELGLAGAYEQY
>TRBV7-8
ASSQNRGLLNEQF
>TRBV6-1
ASFSSGGHEQY
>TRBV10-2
ASRPGQASYNEQF
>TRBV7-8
ASSSPKNTEAF
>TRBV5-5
ASSLPGSNTEAF
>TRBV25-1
ASSGGSIFSGQETQY
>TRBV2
ASSEARGSTETQY
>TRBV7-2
ASRGGDWGAREQF
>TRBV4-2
ASSQVFHVTATNEKLF
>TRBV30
AWRGQGSYNQPQH